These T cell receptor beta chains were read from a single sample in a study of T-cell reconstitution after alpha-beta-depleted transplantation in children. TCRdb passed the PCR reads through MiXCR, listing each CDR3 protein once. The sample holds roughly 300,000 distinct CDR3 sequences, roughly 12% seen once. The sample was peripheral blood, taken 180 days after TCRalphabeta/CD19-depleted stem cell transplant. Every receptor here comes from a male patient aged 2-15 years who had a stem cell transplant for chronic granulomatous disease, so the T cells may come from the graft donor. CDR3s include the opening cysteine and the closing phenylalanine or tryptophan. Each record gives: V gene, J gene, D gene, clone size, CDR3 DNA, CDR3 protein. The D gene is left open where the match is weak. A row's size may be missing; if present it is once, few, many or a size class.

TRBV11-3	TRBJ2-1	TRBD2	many	TGTGCCAGCAGCTTAATACTAGCGGGATACAATGAGCAGTTCTTC	CASSLILAGYNEQFF
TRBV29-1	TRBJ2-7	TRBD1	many	TGCAGCGTTGAGCCGGGACAGGGAACCTACGAGCAGTACTTC	CSVEPGQGTYEQYF
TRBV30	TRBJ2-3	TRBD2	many	TGTGCCTGGAGTGTACCCCCTGTTGGCGTAGCGGGGAGCACAGATACGCAGTATTTT	CAWSVPPVGVAGSTDTQYF
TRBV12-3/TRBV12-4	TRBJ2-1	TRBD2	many	TGTGCCAGCAGCCGGAGCGGGAACTACAATGAGCAGTTCTTC	CASSRSGNYNEQFF
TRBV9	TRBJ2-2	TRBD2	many	TGTGCCAGCAGCGCGTCTAGCGGGAGAACAGGCGGGGAGCTGTTTTTT	CASSASSGRTGGELFF
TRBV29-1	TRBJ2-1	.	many	TGCAGCAGCGGAGCCGTCGGGGCTGAGCAGTTCTTC	CSSGAVGAEQFF
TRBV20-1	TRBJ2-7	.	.	TGCAGTGCTAGAGTGGTGCCGGGGTCCTACGAGCAGTACTTC	CSARVVPGSYEQYF
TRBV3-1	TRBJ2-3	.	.	TGTGCCAGCAGCCCAAATTTAGGGATAAGCACAGATACGCAGTATTTT	CASSPNLGISTDTQYF
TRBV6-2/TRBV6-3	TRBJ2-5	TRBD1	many	TGTGCCAGCAGTCTGACAGGGCAAGGGGAGACCCAGTACTTC	CASSLTGQGETQYF
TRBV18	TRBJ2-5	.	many	TGTGCCAGCTCACGTGAGATCCAAGAGACCCAGTACTTC	CASSREIQETQYF
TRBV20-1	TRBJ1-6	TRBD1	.	TGCAGTGCTAGAGATACGGGACAGGGGGGGAGTAATTCACCCCTCCACTTT	CSARDTGQGGSNSPLHF
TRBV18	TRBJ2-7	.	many	TGTGCCAGCTCACCACCGACGGACTACGAGCAGTACTTC	CASSPPTDYEQYF
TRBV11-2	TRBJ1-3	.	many	TGTGCCAGCAGCCCCCTGGGAAACACCATATATTTT	CASSPLGNTIYF
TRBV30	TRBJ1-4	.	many	TGTGCCTGGAGTGGTGGCAGCCAAGCAACTAATGAAAAACTGTTTTTT	CAWSGGSQATNEKLFF
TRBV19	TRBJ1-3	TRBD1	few	TGTGCCAGTATTTCAACGCACGGAAGTTGGCACGGGGCAGACAGGGGTGCTGGAAACACCATATATTTT	CASISTHGSWHGADRGAGNTIYF
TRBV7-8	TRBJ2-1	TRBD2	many	TGTGCCAGCAGCTCCATATGGGGGACTAGCGGGGAGAACGTCCATGAGCAGTTCTTC	CASSSIWGTSGENVHEQFF
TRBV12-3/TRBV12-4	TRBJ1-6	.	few	TGTGCCAGCAGTTACCTCGGTTCCTATAATTCACCCCTCCACTTT	CASSYLGSYNSPLHF